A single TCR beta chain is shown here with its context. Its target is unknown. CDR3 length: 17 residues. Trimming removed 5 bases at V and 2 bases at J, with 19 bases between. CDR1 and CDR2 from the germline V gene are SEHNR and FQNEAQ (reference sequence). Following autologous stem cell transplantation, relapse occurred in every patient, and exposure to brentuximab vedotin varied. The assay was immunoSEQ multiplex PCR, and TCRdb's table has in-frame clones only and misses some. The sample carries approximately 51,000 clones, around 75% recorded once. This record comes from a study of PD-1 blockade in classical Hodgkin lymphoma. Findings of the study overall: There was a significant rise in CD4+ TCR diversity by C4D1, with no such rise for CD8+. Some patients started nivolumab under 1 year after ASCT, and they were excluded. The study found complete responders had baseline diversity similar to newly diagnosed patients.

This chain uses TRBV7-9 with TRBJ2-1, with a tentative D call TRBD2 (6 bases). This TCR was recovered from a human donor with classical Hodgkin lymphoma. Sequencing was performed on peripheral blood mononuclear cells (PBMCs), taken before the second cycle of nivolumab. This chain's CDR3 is CASSQPPGSWTYNEQFF. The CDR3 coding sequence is TGTGCCAGCAGCCAACCCCCCGGGAGTTGGACCTACAATGAGCAGTTCTTC.